This T cell receptor (beta chain) was sequenced during a study of blood T cell repertoires in COVID-19. Across the whole study: Nucleic acid was either cDNA or gDNA, and it came from T cells, B-cell-depleted T cells, or PBMCs.

One Seattle source followed patients from active infection through their disease course. In the original processing: Quantification of nucleated cells was approximated via reference gene primer amplification. The method was immunoSEQ multiplex PCR; TCRdb's version includes in-frame clones alone and lacks a portion of them. For V, J and clone size, that table is used; D and trimming come from the DNA. The data show about 260,000 clones, around nine tenths seen once. The sample taken for sequencing was peripheral blood. The clonotype originates from a woman aged 25 to 39 with COVID-19, enrolled during active disease.

In nucleotides, the CDR3 is TGTGCCAGCAGTTGGAATGGCGGGCCACCTTACAATGAGCAGTTCTTC. This codes for CASSWNGGPPYNEQFF. V usage is TRBV27 and J usage is TRBJ2-1, with D possibly being TRBD2 (5 bases). The germline gives CDR1 MNHEY, CDR2 SMNVEV (reference sequence). This CDR3 is built from 16 residues. V lost 4 bases and J lost 4, with 17 bases in between.